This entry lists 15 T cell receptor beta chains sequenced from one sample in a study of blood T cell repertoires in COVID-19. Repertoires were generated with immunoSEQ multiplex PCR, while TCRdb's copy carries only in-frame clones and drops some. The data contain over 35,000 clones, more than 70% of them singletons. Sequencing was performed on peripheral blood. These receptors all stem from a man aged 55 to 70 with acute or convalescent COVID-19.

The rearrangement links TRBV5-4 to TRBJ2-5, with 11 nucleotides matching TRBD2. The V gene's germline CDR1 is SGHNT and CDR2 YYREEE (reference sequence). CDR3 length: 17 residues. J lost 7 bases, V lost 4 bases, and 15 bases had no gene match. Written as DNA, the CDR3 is TGTGCCAGCAGCACGGGGGCTAGCGGGAGGTCATATGGGACCCAGTACTTC. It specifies CASSTGASGRSYGTQYF.

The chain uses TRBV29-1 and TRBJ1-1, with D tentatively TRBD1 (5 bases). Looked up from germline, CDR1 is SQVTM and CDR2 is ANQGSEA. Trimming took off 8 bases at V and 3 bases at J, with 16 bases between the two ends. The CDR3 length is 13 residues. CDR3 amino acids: CSIAARVDTEAFF. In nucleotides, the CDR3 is TGCAGCATCGCCGCCAGGGTCGACACTGAAGCTTTCTTT.

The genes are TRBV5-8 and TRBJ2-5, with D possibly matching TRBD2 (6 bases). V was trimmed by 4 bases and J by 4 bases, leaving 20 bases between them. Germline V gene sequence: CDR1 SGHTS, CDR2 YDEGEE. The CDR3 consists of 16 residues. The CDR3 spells CASSAPAGPRGETQYF. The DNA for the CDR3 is TGTGCCAGCAGCGCCCCGGCGGGACCAAGAGGAGAGACCCAGTACTTC.

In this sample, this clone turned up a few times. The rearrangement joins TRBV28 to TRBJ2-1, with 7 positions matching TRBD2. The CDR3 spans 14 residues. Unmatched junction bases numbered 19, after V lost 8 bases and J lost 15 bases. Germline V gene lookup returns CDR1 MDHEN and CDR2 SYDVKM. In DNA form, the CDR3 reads TGTGCCAGCGGGAGGGTGGGGGAGATCGACCAACCGTTCTTC. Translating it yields CASGRVGEIDQPFF.

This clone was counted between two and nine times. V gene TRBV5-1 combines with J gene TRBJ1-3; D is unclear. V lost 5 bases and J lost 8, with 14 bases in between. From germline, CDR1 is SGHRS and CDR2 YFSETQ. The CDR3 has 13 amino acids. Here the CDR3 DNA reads TGCGCCAGCAGTTCCCCGGGAGGGTACACCATATATTTT. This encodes CASSSPGGYTIYF.

The CDR3 nucleotides are TGTGCCAGCAGCTTGGCTAGGGGACTAGCGGGAGGGCGTGGAAACGAGCAGTACTTC. This encodes CASSLARGLAGGRGNEQYF. The chain combines TRBV5-5 with TRBJ2-7, with 16 bases matching TRBD2. The V segment lost 0 bases and the J segment 5 bases; nucleotides outside the gene matches: 11. From germline, CDR1 is SGHKS and CDR2 YYEKEE (reference sequence). The CDR3 consists of 19 residues.

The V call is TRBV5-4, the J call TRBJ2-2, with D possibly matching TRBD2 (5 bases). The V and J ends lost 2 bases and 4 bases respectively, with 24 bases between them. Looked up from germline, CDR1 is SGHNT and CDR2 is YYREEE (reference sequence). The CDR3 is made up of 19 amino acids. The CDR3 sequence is CASSFIPLIGADLTGELFF. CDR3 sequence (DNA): TGTGCCAGCAGCTTTATCCCCCTCATAGGAGCGGACCTCACCGGGGAGCTGTTTTTT.

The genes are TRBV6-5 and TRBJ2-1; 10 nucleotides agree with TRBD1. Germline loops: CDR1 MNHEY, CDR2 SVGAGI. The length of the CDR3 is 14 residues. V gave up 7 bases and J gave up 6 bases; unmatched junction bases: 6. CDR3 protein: CASTDRDRGNEQFF. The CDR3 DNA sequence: TGTGCCAGCACCGACCGGGACAGGGGCAATGAGCAGTTCTTC.

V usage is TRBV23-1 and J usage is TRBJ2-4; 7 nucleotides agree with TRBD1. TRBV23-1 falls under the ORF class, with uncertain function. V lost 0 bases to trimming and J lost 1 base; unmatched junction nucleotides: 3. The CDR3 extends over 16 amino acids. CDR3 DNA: TGCGCCAGCAGTCAATCGAAGGGGGCGGCCAAAAACATTCAGTACTTC. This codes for CASSQSKGAAKNIQYF.

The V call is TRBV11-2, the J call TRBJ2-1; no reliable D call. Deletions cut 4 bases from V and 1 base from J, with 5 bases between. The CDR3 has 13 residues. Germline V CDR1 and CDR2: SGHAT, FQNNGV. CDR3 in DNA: TGTGCCAGCAGCTCCCTATCCTACAATGAGCAGTTCTTC. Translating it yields CASSSLSYNEQFF.

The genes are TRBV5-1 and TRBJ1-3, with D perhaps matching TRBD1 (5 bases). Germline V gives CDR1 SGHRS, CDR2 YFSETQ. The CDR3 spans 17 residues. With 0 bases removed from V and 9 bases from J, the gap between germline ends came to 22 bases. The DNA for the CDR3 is TGCGCCAGCAGCTTGGATCCCCTTGACGGGGGAAGTAGCACCATATATTTT. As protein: CASSLDPLDGGSSTIYF.

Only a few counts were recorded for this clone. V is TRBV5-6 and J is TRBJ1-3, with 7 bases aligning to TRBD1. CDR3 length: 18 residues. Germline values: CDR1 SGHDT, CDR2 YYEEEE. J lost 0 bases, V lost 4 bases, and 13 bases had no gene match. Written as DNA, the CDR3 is TGTGCCAGCAGCCCGCCCCCCGGCCGGGACAGCTCTGGAAACACCATATATTTT. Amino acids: CASSPPPGRDSSGNTIYF.

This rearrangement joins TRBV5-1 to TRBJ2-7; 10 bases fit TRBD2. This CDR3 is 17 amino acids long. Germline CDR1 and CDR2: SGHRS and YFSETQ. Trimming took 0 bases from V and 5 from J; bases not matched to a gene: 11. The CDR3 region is CASSLGGLAGAFNEQYF. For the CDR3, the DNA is TGCGCCAGCAGCTTGGGGGGGCTAGCGGGAGCTTTCAACGAGCAGTACTTC.

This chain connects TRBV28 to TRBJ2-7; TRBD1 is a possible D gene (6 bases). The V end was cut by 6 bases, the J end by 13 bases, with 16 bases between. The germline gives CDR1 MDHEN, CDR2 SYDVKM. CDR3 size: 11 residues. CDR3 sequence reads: CASRYRDKCYF. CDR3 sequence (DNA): TGTGCCAGCAGATACCGGGACAAGTGCTACTTC.

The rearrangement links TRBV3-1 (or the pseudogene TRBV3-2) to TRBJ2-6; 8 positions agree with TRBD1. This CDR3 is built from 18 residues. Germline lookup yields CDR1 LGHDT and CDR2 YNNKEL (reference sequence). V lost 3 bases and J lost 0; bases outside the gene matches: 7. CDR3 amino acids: CASSQRTGFSSGANVLTF. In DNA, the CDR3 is TGTGCCAGCAGCCAGCGGACAGGGTTTTCCTCTGGGGCCAACGTCCTGACTTTC.